A selection of T cell receptor beta chains follows, all from one sample in a study of early T cells in non-severe SARS-CoV-2 infection. Each CDR3 protein is one row after TCRdb ran MiXCR on the 5' RACE reads. Found here are about 60,000 distinct CDR3 sequences, around 6% of them singletons; the top ten hold under 8%. Sequences were obtained from whole blood. The source is an adult who was a healthcare worker with PCR-confirmed SARS-CoV-2 infection or an uninfected control (not recorded which). Both conserved end residues are part of each CDR3. D genes are given only for firm matches. A clone size is listed for some rows: how often the clone was seen (once, few, many), or a class if it is expanded.

V	J	size	D	CDR3	DNA
TRBV11-2	TRBJ2-1	many	TRBD2	CASSLVRVPGLASNEQFF	TGTGCCAGCAGCTTAGTTCGAGTACCGGGACTAGCGAGCAATGAGCAGTTCTTC
TRBV3-1	TRBJ2-2	NA	NA	CASSQGYGTGELFF	TGTGCCAGCAGCCAAGGTTATGGCACCGGGGAGCTGTTTTTT
TRBV6-6	TRBJ2-1	many	NA	CASRARPHNNEQFF	TGTGCCAGCAGGGCGAGACCGCATAACAATGAGCAGTTCTTC
TRBV11-2	TRBJ1-1	few	NA	CASSLFLSTEAFF	TGTGCCAGCAGCTTATTTTTGAGCACTGAAGCTTTCTTT
TRBV7-9	TRBJ2-5	many	NA	CASRTHGVQETQYF	TGTGCCAGCAGGACGCACGGAGTCCAAGAGACCCAGTACTTC
TRBV7-2	TRBJ1-2	many	NA	CASSAVLRARGYGYTF	TGTGCCAGCAGCGCTGTCCTACGGGCGCGGGGCTATGGCTACACCTTC
TRBV28	TRBJ1-2	NA	NA	CASSLGRGYTF	TGTGCCAGCAGTTTGGGGCGCGGCTACACCTTC
TRBV30	TRBJ2-5	few	NA	CAWSVPTEGETQYF	TGTGCCTGGAGTGTACCGACGGAGGGGGAGACCCAGTACTTC
TRBV6-5	TRBJ1-6	few	TRBD1	CASSRTTGTHNSPLHF	TGTGCCAGCAGTCGGACGACAGGGACGCATAATTCACCCCTCCACTTT
TRBV5-1	TRBJ2-1	many	NA	CASSLAAAVSPNEQFF	TGCGCCAGCAGCTTGGCCGCGGCTGTCAGTCCCAATGAGCAGTTCTTC
TRBV6-5	TRBJ1-4	many	NA	CASSIGAPGKLFF	TGTGCCAGCAGTATAGGGGCTCCTGGAAAACTGTTTTTT
TRBV4-1	TRBJ2-1	NA	NA	CASSLRLEGEQFF	TGCGCCAGCAGCCTCCGACTAGAAGGGGAGCAGTTCTTC
TRBV5-1	TRBJ2-7	many	TRBD1	CASSTDRGPYEQYF	TGCGCCAGCAGCACCGACAGGGGTCCCTACGAGCAGTACTTC
TRBV10-2	TRBJ2-5	few	TRBD2	CASSETGGETQYF	TGCGCCAGCAGTGAGACGGGGGGGGAGACCCAGTACTTC
TRBV9	TRBJ2-3	many	TRBD2	CASSPRGEDTQYF	TGTGCCAGCAGCCCACGGGGGGAAGATACGCAGTATTTT
TRBV27	TRBJ2-4	few	TRBD2	CASSSSGRRVKNIQYF	TGTGCCAGCAGTTCTAGCGGGAGAAGGGTCAAAAACATTCAGTACTTC
TRBV6-5	TRBJ2-5	many	NA	CASLSNGQETQYF	TGTGCCAGCTTATCGAACGGCCAAGAGACCCAGTACTTC
TRBV30	TRBJ1-1	many	NA	CAWSPGAEAFF	TGTGCCTGGAGCCCCGGGGCTGAAGCTTTCTTT
TRBV5-1	TRBJ1-1	NA	NA	CASSASGIFDTEAFF	TGCGCCAGCAGCGCGTCTGGGATTTTTGACACTGAAGCTTTCTTT
TRBV5-6	TRBJ2-1	many	NA	CASSFGGYEQFF	TGTGCCAGCAGCTTCGGGGGATATGAGCAGTTCTTC
TRBV7-9	TRBJ2-7	many	TRBD2	CASSLAPGGEQYF	TGTGCCAGCAGCTTAGCTCCGGGGGGCGAGCAGTACTTC
TRBV7-9	TRBJ2-7	many	NA	CASSFPFLYEQYF	TGTGCCAGCAGCTTCCCCTTCCTTTACGAGCAGTACTTC
TRBV6-2/TRBV6-3	TRBJ1-2	few	NA	CASSYSAGALGYGYTF	TGTGCCAGCAGTTATTCCGCGGGGGCCCTGGGGTATGGCTACACCTTC
TRBV6-5	TRBJ1-1	few	NA	CARNPLMGRNTEAFF	TGTGCCAGAAACCCCCTCATGGGCAGGAACACTGAAGCTTTCTTT
TRBV6-1	TRBJ1-1	many	NA	CASSEGEGRGDTEAFF	TGTGCCAGCAGTGAAGGGGAGGGGCGCGGGGACACTGAAGCTTTCTTT
TRBV5-1	TRBJ2-5	many	NA	CASSWGTRQETQYF	TGCGCCAGCAGCTGGGGGACAAGACAAGAGACCCAGTACTTC
TRBV5-1	TRBJ2-7	few	NA	CASSSGPSTLEQYF	TGCGCCAGCAGCTCCGGTCCAAGCACGTTGGAGCAGTACTTC
TRBV12-5	TRBJ1-2	many	NA	CASGVALGTYGYTF	TGTGCTAGTGGGGTAGCCCTTGGAACCTATGGCTACACCTTC
TRBV4-3	TRBJ1-2	many	NA	CASSQDQGQEGYTF	TGCGCCAGCAGCCAAGACCAAGGCCAGGAGGGCTACACCTTC
TRBV29-1	TRBJ2-7	few	NA	CSVESYNEQYF	TGCAGCGTTGAGAGTTACAACGAGCAGTACTTC
TRBV28	TRBJ1-2	few	NA	CASREDPLYGYTF	TGTGCCAGCAGGGAGGATCCTCTCTATGGCTACACCTTC
TRBV29-1	TRBJ2-3	NA	TRBD2	CSDQAGRSTDTQYF	TGCAGCGACCAAGCGGGAAGAAGCACAGATACGCAGTATTTT
TRBV5-4	TRBJ1-6	many	TRBD1	CASSDRQGASPLHF	TGTGCCAGCAGCGATCGACAGGGCGCTTCACCCCTCCACTTT
TRBV20-1	TRBJ1-2	many	NA	CSALRGDYGYTF	TGCAGTGCGTTGAGGGGGGACTATGGCTACACCTTC
TRBV7-9	TRBJ2-7	many	TRBD1	CASSPWTGYSSYEQYF	TGTGCCAGCAGCCCGTGGACAGGGTACAGCTCCTACGAGCAGTACTTC
TRBV27	TRBJ1-1	NA	NA	CASSPGGMREAFF	TGTGCCAGCAGCCCAGGTGGTATGAGGGAAGCTTTCTTT
TRBV11-1	TRBJ2-3	many	NA	CASSLAAGPTDTQYF	TGTGCCAGCAGCTTAGCCGCGGGACCCACAGATACGCAGTATTTT
TRBV12-3/TRBV12-4	TRBJ2-3	many	NA	CASLARLGDTQYF	TGTGCCAGCCTTGCGAGGCTGGGAGATACGCAGTATTTT
TRBV7-9	TRBJ1-1	many	NA	CASGGRNTEAFF	TGTGCCAGCGGCGGTAGGAACACTGAAGCTTTCTTT
TRBV5-4	TRBJ1-1	many	TRBD1	CASSLATTGAGTEAFF	TGTGCCAGCAGCTTGGCAACAACAGGGGCAGGGACTGAAGCTTTCTTT
TRBV7-9	TRBJ2-1	few	NA	CASSLAQGWDEQFF	TGTGCCAGCAGCTTAGCCCAGGGGTGGGATGAGCAGTTCTTC
TRBV6-5	TRBJ2-7	NA	NA	CASSYYPDASYEQYF	TGTGCCAGCAGTTACTACCCAGATGCCTCCTACGAGCAGTACTTC
TRBV6-2/TRBV6-3	TRBJ2-7	many	NA	CASSYRQRGSGEQYF	TGTGCCAGCAGTTACCGTCAGAGGGGGTCGGGCGAGCAGTACTTC
TRBV6-1	TRBJ2-6	many	NA	CASSEGGSGANVLTF	TGTGCCAGCAGTGAAGGGGGCTCTGGGGCCAACGTCCTGACTTTC
TRBV27	TRBJ1-6	many	NA	CASTAATGPNSPLHF	TGTGCCAGCACCGCAGCCACAGGGCCTAATTCACCCCTCCACTTT
TRBV10-3	TRBJ1-5	many	NA	CAISPTGDLNQPQHF	TGTGCCATCAGCCCGACAGGAGACCTCAATCAGCCCCAGCATTTT
TRBV20-1	TRBJ2-7	NA	NA	CSARSAGPYEQYF	TGCAGTGCAAGATCGGCGGGTCCCTACGAGCAGTACTTC
TRBV24-1	TRBJ2-3	NA	TRBD2	CATSDLLAGSTDTQYF	TGTGCCACCAGTGATTTGCTAGCGGGAAGCACAGATACGCAGTATTTT
TRBV19	TRBJ2-3	many	NA	CASNSPDRATDTQYF	TGTGCCAGTAACTCACCCGACAGAGCCACAGATACGCAGTATTTT
TRBV12-3/TRBV12-4	TRBJ1-1	many	TRBD1	CASRPLRGQGGRTEAFF	TGTGCCAGCAGGCCCCTCAGGGGGCAGGGTGGGAGGACTGAAGCTTTCTTT
TRBV12-5	TRBJ2-2	few	NA	CASLASRAGELFF	TGTGCTAGTTTGGCTAGCAGAGCCGGGGAGCTGTTTTTT
TRBV7-8	TRBJ2-1	many	NA	CASSLDSSSYNEQFF	TGTGCCAGCAGCCTGGACAGCAGCTCCTACAATGAGCAGTTCTTC
TRBV27	TRBJ1-6	few	TRBD1	CASSLSLTGSYNSPLHF	TGTGCCAGCAGTTTATCCTTGACAGGGAGCTATAATTCACCCCTCCACTTT
TRBV7-3	TRBJ2-1	many	NA	CASSTNNEQFF	TGTGCCAGCAGCACTAACAATGAGCAGTTCTTC
TRBV30	TRBJ2-4	NA	TRBD1	CAWSTRQGIAKNIQYF	TGTGCCTGGAGTACTCGACAGGGAATAGCCAAAAACATTCAGTACTTC
TRBV4-1	TRBJ2-1	NA	NA	CASSQATRTYNEQFF	TGCGCCAGCAGCCAAGCAACCCGAACCTACAATGAGCAGTTCTTC
TRBV7-9	TRBJ2-5	many	NA	CASSSPPPDSQETQYF	TGTGCCAGCAGCTCCCCGCCCCCGGACAGCCAAGAGACCCAGTACTTC
TRBV11-1	TRBJ2-3	few	NA	CASSRYPTDTQYF	TGTGCCAGCAGCCGCTATCCCACAGATACGCAGTATTTT
TRBV7-8	TRBJ1-1	many	NA	CASSLAAGTEAFF	TGTGCCAGCAGCTTAGCGGCGGGCACTGAAGCTTTCTTT